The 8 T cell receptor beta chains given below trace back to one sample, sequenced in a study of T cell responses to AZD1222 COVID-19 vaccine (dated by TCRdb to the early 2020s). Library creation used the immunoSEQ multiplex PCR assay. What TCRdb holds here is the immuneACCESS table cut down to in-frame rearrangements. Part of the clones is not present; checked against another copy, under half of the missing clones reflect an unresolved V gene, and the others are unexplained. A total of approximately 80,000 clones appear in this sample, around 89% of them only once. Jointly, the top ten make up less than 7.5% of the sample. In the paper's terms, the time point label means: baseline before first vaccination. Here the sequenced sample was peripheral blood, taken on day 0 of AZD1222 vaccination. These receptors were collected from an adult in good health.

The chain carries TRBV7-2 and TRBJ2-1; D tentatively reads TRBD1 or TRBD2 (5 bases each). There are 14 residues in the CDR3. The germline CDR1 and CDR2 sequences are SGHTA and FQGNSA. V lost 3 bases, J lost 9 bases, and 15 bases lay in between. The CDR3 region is CASSFPGTFAEQFF. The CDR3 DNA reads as TGTGCCAGCAGCTTCCCAGGGACGTTTGCTGAGCAGTTCTTC.

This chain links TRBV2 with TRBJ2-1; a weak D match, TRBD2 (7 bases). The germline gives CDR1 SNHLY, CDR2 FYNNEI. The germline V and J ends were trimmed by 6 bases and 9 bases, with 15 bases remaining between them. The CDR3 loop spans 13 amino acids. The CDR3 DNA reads TGTGCCAGCAGGGATACAGGGAGGGGTGAGCAGTTCTTC. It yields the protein CASRDTGRGEQFF.

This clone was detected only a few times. CDR3 protein: CATSRGAGTGGSPLHF. DNA for the CDR3: TGTGCCACCAGCAGAGGGGCCGGGACAGGGGGCTCACCCCTCCACTTT. This chain uses TRBV15 with TRBJ1-6; TRBD1 agrees at 12 bases. The CDR3 covers 16 residues. V trimming: 1 base; J trimming: 10 bases; junction bases outside the gene matches: 5. Germline CDR1 LNHNV, CDR2 YYDKDF (reference sequence).

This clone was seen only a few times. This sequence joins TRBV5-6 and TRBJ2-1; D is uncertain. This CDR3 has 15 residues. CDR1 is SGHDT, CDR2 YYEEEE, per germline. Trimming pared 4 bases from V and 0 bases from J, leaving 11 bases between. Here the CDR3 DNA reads TGTGCCAGCAGCCCCCAGTACAGCTCCTACAATGAGCAGTTCTTC. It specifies CASSPQYSSYNEQFF.

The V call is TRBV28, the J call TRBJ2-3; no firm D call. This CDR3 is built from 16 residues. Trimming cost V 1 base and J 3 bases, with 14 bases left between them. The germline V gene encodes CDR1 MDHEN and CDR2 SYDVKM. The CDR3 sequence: CASSLYGYLGTDTQYF. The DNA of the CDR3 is TGTGCCAGCAGTTTATATGGCTACCTCGGGACAGATACGCAGTATTTT.

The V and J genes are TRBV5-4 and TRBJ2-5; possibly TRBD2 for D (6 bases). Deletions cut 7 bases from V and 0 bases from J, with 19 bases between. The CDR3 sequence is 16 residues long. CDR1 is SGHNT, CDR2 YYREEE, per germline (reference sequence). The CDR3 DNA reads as TGTGCCAGCTTACCTCCAGGCGGGGCGTACCAAGAGACCCAGTACTTC. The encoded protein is CASLPPGGAYQETQYF. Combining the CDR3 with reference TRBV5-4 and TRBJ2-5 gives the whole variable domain ETGVTQSPTHLIKTRGQQVTLRCSSQSGHNTVSWYQQALGQGPQFIFQYYREEENGRGNFPPRFSGLQFPNYSSELNVNALELDDSALYLCASLPPGGAYQETQYFGPGTRLLVL.

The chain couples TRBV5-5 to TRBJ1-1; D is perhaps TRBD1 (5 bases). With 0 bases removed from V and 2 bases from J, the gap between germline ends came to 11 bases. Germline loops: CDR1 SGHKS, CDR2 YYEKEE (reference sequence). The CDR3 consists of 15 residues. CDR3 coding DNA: TGTGCCAGCAGCTTGGTTCCGAGGGGCAACACTGAAGCTTTCTTT. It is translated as CASSLVPRGNTEAFF.

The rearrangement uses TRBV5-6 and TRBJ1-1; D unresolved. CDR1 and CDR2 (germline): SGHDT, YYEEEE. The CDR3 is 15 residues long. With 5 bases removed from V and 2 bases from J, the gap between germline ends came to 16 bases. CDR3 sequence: CASRHLRGPNTEAFF. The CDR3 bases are TGTGCCAGCAGGCACCTTAGAGGCCCAAACACTGAAGCTTTCTTT.